These T cell receptor beta chains were read from a single sample in a study of regulatory T cells in long-lasting Graves disease. A single record per CDR3 protein comes from TCRdb applying MiXCR to the multiplex PCR reads. The data hold over 350,000 distinct CDR3 sequences, with around 21% observed a single time. The sample in question was peripheral blood mononuclear cells (PBMCs), obtained when the disease was refractory, from a patient treated with antithyroid drugs. All receptors come from a female donor with Graves disease. Each CDR3 is given with its conserved first and last residue. D genes are given only for firm matches. Not all rows give a size; the values are once, few, many and, for expanded clones, a class.

V gene	D gene	J gene	clone size	CDR3 protein	CDR3 DNA
TRBV28	-	TRBJ2-3	-	CASGVSGDTQYF	TGTGCCAGCGGAGTTAGCGGAGATACGCAGTATTTT
TRBV2	TRBD2	TRBJ2-1	-	CASSLAGTHNEQFF	TGTGCCAGCAGCCTAGCGGGAACACACAATGAGCAGTTCTTC
TRBV28	TRBD1	TRBJ2-7	many	CASSQNTRGHDEQYF	TGTGCCAGCAGTCAAAACACCAGGGGGCACGACGAGCAGTACTTC
TRBV12-3/TRBV12-4	TRBD1	TRBJ2-5	many	CASSRTDRGQGETQYF	TGTGCCAGCAGTCGAACGGACAGGGGGCAGGGAGAGACCCAGTACTTC
TRBV20-1	-	TRBJ1-5	-	CSASRSQDSNQPQHF	TGCAGTGCTAGTCGGAGTCAGGATAGCAATCAGCCCCAGCATTTT
TRBV18	-	TRBJ2-5	many	CASSPEGVSETQYF	TGTGCCAGCTCACCAGAAGGGGTTTCGGAGACCCAGTACTTC
TRBV2	-	TRBJ2-7	many	CASSRPGAYEQYF	TGTGCCAGCAGCCGTCCGGGAGCCTACGAGCAGTACTTC
TRBV7-2	-	TRBJ1-5	many	CASSGRWARGDQPQHF	TGTGCCAGCAGCGGTCGTTGGGCTCGAGGGGATCAGCCCCAGCATTTT
TRBV27	-	TRBJ1-2	many	CASSFRSGNGYTF	TGTGCCAGCAGTTTCAGGTCAGGGAATGGCTACACCTTC
TRBV28	-	TRBJ2-7	many	CASMGGGDSYEQYF	TGTGCCAGCATGGGAGGGGGTGATTCCTACGAGCAGTACTTC
TRBV6-1	-	TRBJ2-7	many	CASTSQGRHEQYF	TGTGCCAGCACCTCCCAAGGGCGCCACGAGCAGTACTTC
TRBV3-1	-	TRBJ2-5	few	CASHQASQETQYF	TGTGCCAGCCATCAAGCTAGCCAAGAGACCCAGTACTTC
TRBV5-6	-	TRBJ2-7	-	CASSFGSPYEQYF	TGTGCCAGCAGCTTCGGCAGTCCCTACGAGCAGTACTTC
TRBV30	-	TRBJ2-2	many	CAWSVRGGELFF	TGTGCCTGGAGTGTACGTGGCGGGGAGCTGTTTTTT
TRBV30	-	TRBJ1-1	many	CAWSGGLGTEAFF	TGTGCCTGGAGCGGGGGCCTCGGCACTGAAGCTTTCTTT
TRBV6-1	TRBD1	TRBJ2-7	-	CASRTGTGGEQYF	TGTGCCAGCAGGACCGGGACAGGGGGCGAGCAGTACTTC
TRBV20-1	TRBD1	TRBJ1-1	many	CSAVDRSNTEAFF	TGCAGTGCAGTGGACAGGTCGAACACTGAAGCTTTCTTT
TRBV18	-	TRBJ1-1	many	CASSPLGAGTEAFF	TGTGCCAGCTCACCACTTGGGGCTGGCACTGAAGCTTTCTTT
TRBV27	-	TRBJ2-7	-	CASSPIYQGEQYF	TGTGCCAGCAGTCCTATTTACCAAGGGGAGCAGTACTTC
TRBV6-1	TRBD1	TRBJ1-5	many	CASSLADRGNQPQHF	TGTGCCAGCAGCTTGGCCGACAGGGGCAATCAGCCCCAGCATTTT
TRBV11-1	-	TRBJ2-5	many	CASSWGIQETQYF	TGTGCCAGCAGCTGGGGGATTCAAGAGACCCAGTACTTC
TRBV29-1	-	TRBJ1-1	many	CSVEEGGTEAFF	TGCAGCGTTGAAGAGGGGGGCACTGAAGCTTTCTTT
TRBV2	-	TRBJ1-2	many	CASSDGGEGYGYTF	TGTGCCAGCAGTGACGGGGGGGAGGGCTATGGCTACACCTTC
TRBV7-8	-	TRBJ1-3	few	CASSLAWRNTIYF	TGTGCCAGCAGCTTAGCTTGGCGGAACACCATATATTTT
TRBV12-3/TRBV12-4	TRBD2	TRBJ2-1	-	CASSPHGRGYNEQFF	TGTGCCAGCAGCCCACACGGGAGGGGTTACAATGAGCAGTTCTTC
TRBV12-3/TRBV12-4	-	TRBJ2-7	-	CASSLGPITFYEQYF	TGTGCCAGCAGTTTAGGGCCGATCACTTTCTACGAGCAGTACTTC
TRBV27	TRBD1	TRBJ2-7	many	CASSPRTGAYEQYF	TGTGCCAGCAGTCCGCGGACAGGGGCATACGAGCAGTACTTC
TRBV20-1	-	TRBJ1-2	few	CSARARGVRDGYTF	TGCAGTGCTAGAGCCCGGGGGGTCAGGGATGGCTACACCTTC
TRBV5-1	TRBD1	TRBJ1-1	few	CASSPRTGRNTEAFF	TGCGCCAGCAGCCCGAGGACAGGGAGGAACACTGAAGCTTTCTTT
TRBV2	TRBD2	TRBJ2-3	-	CASTAGVYTDTQYF	TGTGCCAGCACGGCGGGAGTTTACACAGATACGCAGTATTTT
TRBV5-1	TRBD1	TRBJ2-2	once	CASSPPGQGGPGELFF	TGCGCCAGCAGCCCCCCGGGACAGGGTGGGCCCGGGGAGCTGTTTTTT
TRBV27	-	TRBJ2-7	-	CASSSPGNEQYF	TGTGCCAGCAGTTCTCCCGGGAACGAGCAGTACTTC
TRBV28	-	TRBJ1-2	many	CASSAEPNYGYTF	TGTGCCAGCAGTGCCGAACCTAACTATGGCTACACCTTC
TRBV7-9	-	TRBJ2-5	many	CASSPGSEETQYF	TGTGCCAGCAGCCCCGGGTCCGAAGAGACCCAGTACTTC
TRBV3-1	-	TRBJ1-1	-	CASSQDWGSEAFF	TGTGCCAGCAGCCAAGATTGGGGGTCTGAAGCTTTCTTT
TRBV11-1	-	TRBJ2-7	many	CASTITSRGLSEQYF	TGTGCCAGCACGATCACGAGCAGGGGCTTGAGCGAGCAGTACTTC
TRBV7-9	-	TRBJ2-5	few	CASSLSISHQETQYF	TGTGCCAGCAGCTTAAGTATATCCCATCAAGAGACCCAGTACTTC
TRBV7-9	TRBD1	TRBJ1-2	few	CASSLTGGADGYTF	TGTGCCAGCAGCTTGACAGGGGGCGCGGATGGCTACACCTTC
TRBV6-2/TRBV6-3	-	TRBJ1-3	-	CASGSGISGNTIYF	TGTGCCAGCGGTTCAGGGATCTCTGGAAACACCATATATTTT